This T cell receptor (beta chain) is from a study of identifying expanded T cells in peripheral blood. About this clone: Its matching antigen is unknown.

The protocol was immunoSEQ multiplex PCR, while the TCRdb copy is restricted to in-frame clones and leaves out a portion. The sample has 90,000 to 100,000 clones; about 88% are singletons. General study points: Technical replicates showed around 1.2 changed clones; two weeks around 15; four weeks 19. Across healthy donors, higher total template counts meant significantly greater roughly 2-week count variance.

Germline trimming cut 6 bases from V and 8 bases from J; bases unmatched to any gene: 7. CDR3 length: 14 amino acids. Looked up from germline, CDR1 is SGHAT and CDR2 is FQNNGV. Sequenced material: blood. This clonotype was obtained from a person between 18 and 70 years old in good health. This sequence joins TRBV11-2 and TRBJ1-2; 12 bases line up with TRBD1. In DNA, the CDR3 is TGTGCCAGCAGGTCTCCGGGACAGGGGGCCGGCTACACCTTC. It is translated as CASRSPGQGAGYTF.